These 3 T cell receptor beta chains were sequenced from one sample in a study of cytomegalovirus exposure and HLA in healthy donors. Primers for the PCR totalled 60 Vbeta and 13 Jbeta. Clones were sequenced by immunoSEQ multiplex PCR, and TCRdb holds only the in-frame ones, with some missing. This sample has about 120,000 clones; 7% to 9.5% occur once, and the top ten carry approximately 6%. The specimen sequenced was PBMCs. These receptors all stem from a woman aged 40 to 49 in good health and CMV-seropositive.

This clone was found a few times. V and J are TRBV5-4 and TRBJ1-1; possible D gene TRBD1, 5 bases. The V gene lost 0 bases and the J gene lost 1 base, with 22 bases spanning the gap. CDR3 length equals 19 residues. Looked up from germline, CDR1 is SGHNT and CDR2 is YYREEE (reference sequence). CDR3: CASSLGGLRRRGRNTEAFF. CDR3 bases: TGTGCCAGCAGCTTGGGGGGACTGCGGCGGCGGGGCAGGAACACTGAAGCTTTCTTT.

The V call is TRBV4-1, the J call TRBJ2-7; 12 bases are a match to TRBD2. After removal of 1 base from V and 7 bases from J, the junction contained 8 bases not matched to a gene. CDR1 is MGHRA and CDR2 is YSYEKL in the germline V gene. This CDR3 spans 16 amino acids. The CDR3 is CASSQVTLAGGGEQYF. As DNA, the CDR3 is TGCGCCAGCAGCCAAGTCACACTAGCGGGGGGCGGAGAGCAGTACTTC.

This clone was observed a handful of times. The chain carries TRBV14 and TRBJ1-3, with a possible D match to TRBD1 (5 bases). V lost 3 bases to trimming and J lost 0 bases, with 15 bases between them. Germline V lookup: CDR1 SGHDN, CDR2 FVKESK. The CDR3 consists of 17 residues. In nucleotides, the CDR3 is TGTGCCAGCAGCCAGCGGACAACCCTTCCCTCTGGAAACACCATATATTTT. Translating it yields CASSQRTTLPSGNTIYF.